Listed here are 15 T cell receptor beta chains from one sample, sequenced in a study of technical replicates of blood from a handful of donors. Generated by immunoSEQ multiplex PCR, the TCRdb table keeps only in-frame clones and is missing some. The table includes nearly 90,000 clones, approximately 95% detected once. Sequencing used T cells isolated from PBMCs. The receptors were sampled from a human donor in good health.

The V gene is TRBV6-5, the J gene TRBJ1-2, with D possibly TRBD1 on 6 matching bases. The germline V gene has CDR1 MNHEY and CDR2 SVGAGI. V shed 2 bases and J shed 3 bases, with 10 bases lying between them. The CDR3 totals 14 residues. CDR3 nucleotides: TGTGCCAGCAGTTACCGGGAGGGGGACTATGGCTACACCTTC. Translating gives CASSYREGDYGYTF.

The chain couples TRBV2 to TRBJ1-1; D call uncertain. V dropped 8 bases and J dropped 1 base, with 8 bases sitting between them. Germline-derived CDR1 and CDR2 are SNHLY and FYNNEI. The CDR3 sequence is 12 residues long. As DNA, the CDR3 is TGTGCCAGCTGTGTCGGGAACACTGAAGCTTTCTTT. It translates to CASCVGNTEAFF. The complete variable domain, with remaining parts taken from reference TRBV2 and TRBJ1-1, reads EPEVTQTPSHQVTQMGQEVILRCVPISNHLYFYWYRQILGQKVEFLVSFYNNEISEKSEIFDDQFSVERPDGSNFTLKIRSTKLEDSAMYFCASCVGNTEAFFGQGTRLTVV.

The CDR3 nucleotides read TGTGCCAGCAGCTTGTTGGCAGGGGGCGGATTATCCTCTGGAAACACCATATATTTT. The encoded protein is CASSLLAGGGLSSGNTIYF. The gene calls are TRBV5-6 and TRBJ1-3; 8 nucleotides match TRBD1. Losses at the gene ends were 1 base for V and 0 bases for J; bases not matched to a gene: 12. This CDR3 is 19 amino acids long. CDR1 and CDR2 from the germline V gene are SGHDT and YYEEEE.

The chain joins TRBV2 to TRBJ2-7; a weak D match, TRBD1 (6 bases). This CDR3 spans 10 amino acids. Germline V CDR1 and CDR2: SNHLY, FYNNEI. The ends were cut back, 6 bases at V and 8 bases at J, with 8 bases in the middle. CDR3 sequence (DNA): TGTGCCAGCAGAACAGGGCAGCAGTACTTC. Translation gives CASRTGQQYF.

The chain is built from TRBV27 and TRBJ1-2, with 7 nucleotides matching TRBD1. CDR3 size: 13 residues. Germline V lookup: CDR1 MNHEY, CDR2 SMNVEV (reference sequence). With 6 bases clipped from V and 7 bases from J, the junction kept 8 bases outside the gene matches. CDR3 coding DNA: TGTGCCAGCAGCCTCGACAGGGCAGGTGGCTACACCTTC. The encoded protein is CASSLDRAGGYTF.

The chain has TRBV19 and TRBJ2-2, with D perhaps matching TRBD2 (6 bases). The germline gives CDR1 LNHDA, CDR2 SQIVND (reference sequence). Trimming shortened V by 11 bases and J by 6 bases, and 19 bases separated the two germline ends. The CDR3 spans 14 residues. In DNA, the CDR3 is TGTGCCGCTAGACCGGGACTGACGCCCGGGGAGCTGTTTTTT. Translation: CAARPGLTPGELFF.

This chain links TRBV9 with TRBJ2-7, with 8 bases fitting TRBD2. This CDR3 region has 15 residues. Trimming took 0 bases from V and 3 from J; bases not matched to a gene: 5. CDR1 is SGDLS and CDR2 is YYNGEE in the germline V gene. The CDR3 bases are TGTGCCAGCAGCGTAGGTAGCGGGGTTCTCTACGAGCAGTACTTC. This translates into CASSVGSGVLYEQYF.

The chain combines TRBV5-4 with TRBJ2-7; D possibly corresponds to TRBD1 (6 bases). The CDR3 sequence is 14 residues long. Germline CDR1 reads SGHNT; CDR2 reads YYREEE (reference sequence). Trimming cost V 3 bases and J 2 bases, with 12 bases left between them. CDR3 residues: CASSYKGGPYEQYF. The CDR3 nucleotides are TGTGCCAGCAGCTATAAAGGGGGTCCCTACGAGCAGTACTTC.

The chain couples TRBV11-2 to TRBJ2-7, with D perhaps TRBD2 (5 bases). This CDR3 is built from 12 residues. The V gene lost 3 bases and the J gene lost 6 bases, with 9 bases spanning the gap. Germline V lookup: CDR1 SGHAT, CDR2 FQNNGV. The CDR3 sequence is CASSLGGSEQYF. In nucleotides, the CDR3 is TGTGCCAGCAGCTTGGGCGGGTCCGAGCAGTACTTC.

The rearrangement links TRBV11-2 to TRBJ1-1; TRBD1 matches at 8 bases. The CDR3 is 15 amino acids. With V trimmed by 0 bases and J by 7 bases, 7 bases remained unmatched. Per the germline V gene, CDR1 is SGHAT and CDR2 is FQNNGV. The CDR3 region has the DNA TGTGCCAGCAGCTTAGAAACAGGGGGACGAATTGAAGCTTTCTTT. Its protein is CASSLETGGRIEAFF.

This chain uses TRBV5-1 with TRBJ1-1, with 8 nucleotides matching TRBD1. CDR3 size: 14 residues. CDR1 is SGHRS, CDR2 YFSETQ, per germline. The trim removed 4 bases at V and 1 base at J, leaving 3 bases unmatched. In nucleotides, the CDR3 is TGCGCCAGCAGCCACGGACAGGGGAACACTGAAGCTTTCTTT. It specifies CASSHGQGNTEAFF. Based on the CDR3 plus reference TRBV5-1 and TRBJ1-1, the full variable domain is KAGVTQTPRYLIKTRGQQVTLSCSPISGHRSVSWYQQTPGQGLQFLFEYFSETQRNKGNFPGRFSGRQFSNSRSEMNVSTLELGDSALYLCASSHGQGNTEAFFGQGTRLTVV.

The V gene is TRBV10-3, the J gene TRBJ2-1; 8 nucleotides line up with TRBD2. With V trimmed by 10 bases and J by 8 bases, 13 bases remained unmatched. The CDR3 is made up of 14 amino acids. From germline, CDR1 is ENHRY and CDR2 SYGVKD. The CDR3: CATSLGRARDEQFF. CDR3 nucleotide sequence: TGTGCCACAAGTCTCGGGAGGGCCCGAGATGAGCAGTTCTTC.

The chain couples TRBV10-3 to TRBJ2-7; D remains unclear. The CDR3 runs 13 residues. Trimming took off 3 bases at V and 2 bases at J, with 8 bases between the two ends. The germline V gene encodes CDR1 ENHRY and CDR2 SYGVKD. The chain's CDR3 is CAISDLDTYEQYF. For the CDR3, the DNA is TGTGCCATCAGTGACCTAGATACCTACGAGCAGTACTTC.

The rearrangement joins TRBV19 to TRBJ2-6; TRBD1 agrees at 8 bases. J lost 0 bases, V lost 4 bases, and 5 bases had no gene match. The CDR3 length is 17 residues. CDR1 and CDR2 from the germline V gene are LNHDA and SQIVND (reference sequence). The CDR3 sequence: CASSRDRRPSGANVLTF. CDR3 in DNA: TGTGCCAGTAGTAGGGACAGGAGGCCCTCTGGGGCCAACGTCCTGACTTTC. Full variable domain (rest looked up from reference TRBV19 and TRBJ2-6): DGGITQSPKYLFRKEGQNVTLSCEQNLNHDAMYWYRQDPGQGLRLIYYSQIVNDFQKGDIAEGYSVSREKKESFPLTVTSAQKNPTAFYLCASSRDRRPSGANVLTFGAGSRLTVL.

Only a few counts were recorded for this clone. V gene TRBV7-9 combines with J gene TRBJ1-1; a weak D match, TRBD1 (5 bases). The V end was cut by 5 bases, the J end by 5 bases, with 18 bases between. The CDR3 loop spans 15 amino acids. CDR1 and CDR2 (germline): SEHNR, FQNEAQ (reference sequence). In DNA, the CDR3 is TGTGCCAGCAGCCCGAAGCCGGGGGGAGAGACTGAAGCTTTCTTT. This translates into CASSPKPGGETEAFF.